This T cell receptor beta chain was identified during a study of T-cell reconstitution after alpha-beta-depleted transplantation in children. The germline V and J ends were trimmed by 7 bases and 2 bases, with 14 bases remaining between them. CDR3 length: 13 residues. Germline CDR1 and CDR2: GTSNPN and SVGIG (reference sequence). TCRbeta library construction was performed incorporating unique molecular identifiers. In TCRdb, the PCR reads were re-called with MiXCR into one record per CDR3 protein. The table records about 610,000 distinct CDR3 sequences, 8% to 11% of them present only once. This clonotype has just a few counts.

The gene calls are TRBV30 and TRBJ1-2, with D possibly being TRBD1 (6 bases). The specimen comprised PBMCs from the stem cell graft donor, sampled from the stem cell graft. This TCR was recovered from a human donor who donated a stem cell graft to a child with acute myeloid leukemia. DNA of the CDR3: TGTGCCTACAGGGTCGGAGTAAACTATGGCTACACCTTC. Translation gives CAYRVGVNYGYTF.